This T cell receptor (beta chain) was captured in a study of vaccination and CD4 T cells after COVID-19. Study-level findings and limits: Median reactive clonotypes, those recognizing SARS-CoV-2, rose from 21 to 38, not significantly.

Treatment of the sample: roughly 10-day PBMC culture with coronavirus spike peptide pools or control peptides (ViraFEST assay). It was before the COVID-19 pandemic (2011-2018) that the unexposed donor's CD4+ T cells were collected. It was with approximately 9.7 IU/ml IL-2 and roughly 9.4 ug/ml peptide pools that more than 1.5 million PBMCs per well were cultured. The Oncomine TCR Beta short-read assay was applied to DNA of cultured CD4+ T cells. TCRdb re-analysed the PCR reads in MiXCR, keeping a single row per CDR3 protein. This repertoire shows about 7,400 distinct CDR3 sequences, approximately 40% found once; its top ten account for approximately 16%. This clonotype has just a few counts. Its antigen is as yet unknown. The clonotype comes from a human donor in good health. Material for sequencing was CD4+ T cells from blood, cultured in vitro.

This chain's CDR3 is CSVYRDSLLNYGYTF. The CDR3 nucleotides are TGCAGCGTTTACCGGGACAGCCTCCTTAACTATGGCTACACCTTC. The chain couples TRBV29-1 to TRBJ1-2, with 7 bases that match TRBD1. The CDR3 extends over 15 amino acids. The germline gives CDR1 SQVTM, CDR2 ANQGSEA. With 5 bases clipped from V and 1 base from J, the junction kept 10 bases outside the gene matches.